Below, one TCR beta chain is given with its context. Its antigen is currently unknown. This sample was included in a study of cytotoxic CD8 clonotypes in ibrutinib-treated CLL. The study, taken as a whole, reports: Before falling back toward baseline at progression, clonality had risen at the time of ibrutinib response.

The data were produced by immunoSEQ multiplex PCR, yet TCRdb's version contains in-frame clones alone and is incomplete. Altogether 300,000 to 350,000 clones are present, almost 80% being singletons, with the ten largest covering over 6.5%. V was pared by 3 bases and J by 3 bases, with 11 bases between. Germline V gene sequence: CDR1 MNHEY, CDR2 SVGAGI. This CDR3 contains 14 residues. The sequence was obtained from a human donor with chronic lymphocytic leukemia. This sample comprised PBMCs, obtained before ibrutinib treatment. The chain has TRBV6-5 and TRBJ1-1; D possibly corresponds to TRBD1 (6 bases). CDR3 in DNA: TGTGCCAGCAGTTATTGGGGGCTTGACACTGAAGCTTTCTTT. Translating it yields CASSYWGLDTEAFF.